These T cell receptor beta chains were read from a single sample in a study of control samples from healthy donors and cancer patients. Using immunoSEQ multiplex PCR, the repertoire was profiled, and TCRdb retains in-frame clones only, with some absent. The table includes 80,000 to 85,000 clones, roughly 90% detected once. Specimen: blood. The receptors shown here come from a woman aged 45 to 65 in good health. Both conserved end residues are part of each CDR3. Each record gives: clone size, V gene, D gene, J gene, CDR3 protein, CDR3 DNA. A D gene is named only where the DNA matches it firmly. Only some rows state a clone size, as once, few, many or a class for expanded clones.

>NA|TRBV18|NA|TRBJ1-2
CASSENRDGYTF
TGTGCCAGCTCAGAAAACAGGGATGGCTACACCTTC
>NA|TRBV18|TRBD1|TRBJ2-1
CASSGNRGGEQFF
TGTGCCAGCTCAGGAAACAGGGGCGGGGAGCAGTTCTTC
>NA|TRBV5-1|NA|TRBJ1-6
CASSLGGQGGSPLHF
TGCGCCAGCAGCTTGGGGGGGCAGGGAGGATCACCCCTCCACTTT
>NA|TRBV19|NA|TRBJ1-5
CASNDANQPQHF
TGTGCCAGTAATGACGCGAATCAGCCCCAGCATTTT
>NA|TRBV12-3/TRBV12-4|NA|TRBJ1-5
CASSLALYQPQHF
TGTGCCAGCAGTTTAGCCCTTTATCAGCCCCAGCATTTT
>NA|TRBV11-2|NA|TRBJ1-1
CASSFTGGRRNTEAFF
TGTGCCAGCAGCTTTACTGGGGGCCGACGGAACACTGAAGCTTTCTTT
>NA|TRBV19|TRBD1|TRBJ2-3
CASSIGGQPTDTQYF
TGTGCCAGTAGTATAGGGGGACAGCCCACAGATACGCAGTATTTT
>NA|TRBV25-1|NA|TRBJ1-4
CASSLNEKLFF
TGTGCCAGCAGCCTAAATGAAAAACTGTTTTTT
>NA|TRBV6-4|TRBD1|TRBJ2-3
CASSFSGGGTDTQYF
TGTGCCAGCAGTTTTTCAGGGGGCGGCACAGATACGCAGTATTTT
>NA|TRBV5-1|NA|TRBJ1-3
CASSPSPGISGNTIYF
TGCGCCAGCAGCCCCTCCCCGGGCATATCTGGAAACACCATATATTTT
>NA|TRBV5-1|NA|TRBJ2-7
CASSLAGDIYEQYF
TGCGCCAGCAGCTTGGCAGGGGATATTTACGAGCAGTACTTC
>NA|TRBV12-3/TRBV12-4|NA|TRBJ2-7
CASSWSSLLEQYF
TGTGCCAGCAGTTGGTCCTCGCTCCTTGAGCAGTACTTC
>NA|TRBV27|NA|TRBJ1-2
CASRLQGHYGYTF
TGTGCCAGCAGACTGCAGGGGCACTATGGCTACACCTTC
>NA|TRBV3-1/TRBV3-2|NA|TRBJ1-2
CASSLGGLGYGYTF
TGTGCCAGCAGCCTTGGGGGGCTGGGCTATGGCTACACCTTC
>NA|TRBV6-1|NA|TRBJ2-7
CASSEGMGRGPYEQYF
TGTGCCAGCAGTGAAGGGATGGGACGGGGACCCTACGAGCAGTACTTC
>NA|TRBV3-1/TRBV3-2|NA|TRBJ2-5
CASSLTVQETQYF
TGTGCCAGCAGCTTGACAGTTCAAGAGACCCAGTACTTC
>NA|TRBV12-3/TRBV12-4|NA|TRBJ2-1
CASSLRQDEQFF
TGTGCCAGCAGTCTCCGACAGGATGAGCAGTTCTTC
>few|TRBV2|NA|TRBJ1-1
CASRGGTDAFF
TGTGCCAGCAGGGGTGGGACGGATGCTTTCTTT
>NA|TRBV14|NA|TRBJ2-2
CASSPQGPAGELFF
TGTGCCAGCAGCCCACAGGGACCGGCCGGGGAGCTGTTTTTT